This T cell receptor beta chain was identified during a study of control samples from healthy donors and cancer patients. Profiling relied on immunoSEQ multiplex PCR, and the TCRdb table lists in-frame clones only, not all of them. The sample carries 100,000 to 150,000 clones, about nine tenths recorded once. Trimming stripped 8 bases from V and 4 bases from J, with 17 bases between. Per the germline V gene, CDR1 is SNHLY and CDR2 is FYNNEI. This CDR3 has 14 residues. This clone was observed once. The TCR sequence derives from a man aged 35 to 55 in good health. The V gene is TRBV2, the J gene TRBJ1-2; D possibly corresponds to TRBD1 (5 bases). The sequenced sample was blood. Written as DNA, the CDR3 is TGTGCCAGCGGGGGTTTGGGGATTGTCTATGGCTACACCTTC. Amino acid sequence: CASGGLGIVYGYTF.